This TCR beta chain comes out of a study of Ad26.COV2.S vaccination and SARS-CoV-2 variants (dated by TCRdb to 2020 to 2023). Concerning the study at large: Donors in the vaccine arm were drawn from COV1001, a multicentre, randomized, double-blind, placebo-controlled phase I-IIa trial testing Ad26.COV2.S in healthy adults. Ad26.COV2.S was administered intramuscularly at a dose of 5x10^10 or 1x10^11 viral particles, either as one shot or as two shots given 56 days apart. Sequencing of the TCRbeta repertoire served to evaluate the specificity and breadth of SARS-CoV-2-reactive T cell receptors following Ad26.COV2.S vaccination. The TCR-sequenced set comprised around 30 samples: some 20 Ad26.COV2.S vaccine recipients, 5 placebo recipients and 8 SARS-CoV-2 convalescent individuals. Investigators remained blinded to trial group allocation during experiments and outcome assessment. Participants in the trial were split at random into five groups of five each, receiving low-dose or high-dose Ad26.COV2.S once or twice, or else placebo on both occasions. The full study reports these points: Comparing responses between vaccine doses or regimens was not something the study was powered to do. Vaccine and placebo recipients had comparable non-spike TCR breadth, which fits with the vaccine containing only spike. After vaccination, spike-specific CD8+ and CD4+ T cell responses were reported to show substantial breadth. It was noted by the authors that total T cell responses may have been underestimated by the TCR breadth and depth analyses. Compared with placebo recipients, Ad26.COV2.S recipients showed higher spike-specific TCR breadth (P = 0.0014).

The treatment or condition label for this specimen denotes: approximately 18 received Ad26.COV2.S at low or high dose, single or two shots; 5 received placebo; per-sample allocation not given. For vaccine and placebo recipients, repertoires were sequenced using samples collected on day 63 after the first injection. Cohort 1b enrolled 25 adults aged 18-55 years at a single site in Boston, USA, between 29 July and 7 August 2020. Ad26.COV2.S was a replication-incompetent adenovirus type 26 vector expressing a prefusion-stabilized SARS-CoV-2 spike protein from the original Wuhan strain. With respect to this clone: What this receptor recognizes is not known. Nothing much larger sits one base from this clone, and base qualities are not available.

TCRbeta CDR3 regions were sequenced with the immunoSEQ Assay. After extraction, genomic DNA underwent amplification by bias-controlled multiplex PCR, followed by high-throughput sequencing. The authors' analysis ran thus. To quantify the absolute abundance of each unique TCRbeta CDR3 region, sequences were collapsed and filtered. Usable DNA was measured by amplifying reference genes present in all nucleated cells, and TCRbeta template counts were normalized to that usable DNA to estimate T cell fraction. Repertoire TCRs were annotated as SARS-CoV-2-specific when V gene, CDR3 amino acid sequence and J gene were exactly matched to a known reactive TCR set. The reference SARS-CoV-2 TCR set came from MIRA and was filtered for enrichment in COVID-19-positive ImmuneCODE repertoires, removing public or cross-reactive TCRs. Based on the MIRA antigens, annotated TCRs were further analysed at the level of specific ORF or position within ORF. Breadth was defined as the number of annotated unique rearrangements divided by the total number of unique productive rearrangements, and depth was defined as the summed frequency of the annotated unique rearrangements. Two-sided Wilcoxon rank-sum tests were applied when comparing TCR breadth between groups. The clones in this table, taken by TCRdb from immuneACCESS, are in-frame only. Not every clone is retained; where verified, under half of the shortfall comes from an unresolved V gene, and the cause of the rest is unknown. V, J and clone size derive from that table, while D and trimming were established from the DNA sequence. This sample comprises about 410,000 clones, 88% of them detected only once. The ten largest clones represent about 3.6% of the sample.

CDR1 is given as MNHNS and CDR2 as SASEGT, both from the germline V gene. V loses 1 base, J loses 7 bases, and the germline ends lie 8 bases apart. Counted from cysteine to phenylalanine, this CDR3 has 14 amino acids. CDR3 DNA is the only sequence kept; it has 42 bases, read in frame from the first base. The receptor was derived from a person between 18 and 59 years old who received the Ad26.COV2.S COVID-19 vaccine or a placebo. The chain is encoded by TRBV6-1 joined to TRBJ1-6, with the D gene not confidently named. The sample here was peripheral blood, taken in a trial of Ad26.COV2.S vaccine versus placebo. The CDR3 here reads CASSEVRWNSPLHF. The nucleotide sequence reads TGTGCCAGCAGTGAAGTTCGGTGGAATTCACCCCTCCACTTT.